The clone carrying this TCR beta chain has only one observation. Its antigen is unidentified. The data stem from a study of T-cell memory formation after mild COVID-19. Study-wide points: Proof of SARS-CoV-2 specificity was absent for the second-wave clones that crested on day 37. Detection of some responders pre-infection suggested pre-existing cross-reactive memory T cells participated.

The CDR3 has 15 residues. V lost 1 base and J lost 11; bases outside the gene matches: 11. 5'RACE with constant-segment primers yielded barcoded, UMI-tagged TCR alpha and TCR beta cDNA libraries. TCRdb ran MiXCR on the 5' RACE reads and lists one entry per CDR3 protein. The table includes roughly 280,000 distinct CDR3 sequences, approximately 7.6% detected once. The V gene is TRBV12-3 or TRBV12-4, the J gene TRBJ1-5; 7 nucleotides line up with TRBD1. This clonotype was sampled from a young man who had mild COVID-19 (a few samples of this study predate the infection). Cell type and time point are not known. Sequences were obtained from PBMCs or a T cell subset sorted from them (not recorded which). The CDR3 DNA follows: TGTGCCAGCAGTTTAGAGGGACAGAGCGCACTGGCCCAGCATTTT. Translated, it gives CASSLEGQSALAQHF.